This TCR beta chain comes out of a study of shared clonotypes between healthy human individuals (dated by TCRdb to the early 2020s). Looking at the study overall: A few men and two women, aged 18 to 49 years, made up the cohort. Per donor, three plates each were used for CD4 naive and CD4 memory, two for CD8 naive, and one for CD8 memory. To estimate repertoire size and how much clonotypes are shared between individuals, the study performed deep sequencing of blood TCR repertoires from about 5 healthy adults. To increase sequencing depth and limit assay-specific biases, different laboratories used diverse techniques to prepare libraries and sequence TCR repertoires. Each donor's leukapheresis produced roughly between roughly 0.94 and 9.5 billion PBMCs.

Healthy HIV-negative adults with no recently reported acute infections or vaccinations were included as donors. Only Caucasian adults living in Nashville, Tennessee, USA were represented among the donors. CD4+ T cells were enriched through magnetic negative selection, after which naive cells were positively selected on CD45RA and the remaining negative fraction served as the memory subset. Blood was obtained by leukapheresis, after which PBMCs were separated by Ficoll-Histopaque density gradient centrifugation and cryopreserved in liquid nitrogen vapor phase. Analytical flow cytometry was used to check the purity and quantity of every magnetically sorted T cell population. Genomic DNA was isolated from each sorted fraction and quantified by UV absorbance on a Nanodrop 2000c. TCR CDR3 regions were amplified from genomic DNA by multiplex PCR using the deep immunoSEQ assay. Extracted genomic DNA from each cell subset was spread evenly across all wells of several immunoSEQ 96-well plates, with each plate serving as a replicate. For sorted subsets, each replicate PCR was loaded with about 0.2 ug genomic DNA, equivalent to 25,000 to 35,000 T cell genomes. The purified libraries were quantified using a Qubit 3.0 fluorometer, sized with a Bioanalyzer 2100, and then quantified again using the KAPA Library Quantification kit. Every immunoSEQ 96-well plate was sequenced on a dedicated single-read 150-cycle Illumina NextSeq 550 flow cell. As for the original processing: Because only junctional sequences without quality scores were contained in the immunoSEQ output, filtering matching that applied to full-length reads could not be performed. Sequences were annotated with PyIR, a Python wrapper for IgBLAST v1.9, and V/J genes and CDR3 were assigned using IMGT germline references. Any read was removed if the V/J assignment was weak (E-value above 1e-6), the CDR3 was missing, or the read contained stop codons, out-of-frame junctions, or ambiguous translated residues. V3J clonotypes were defined by identical inferred V gene, J gene, and CDR3 amino acid sequence. To compute the percentage overlap between repertoires, the number of shared unique clonotypes was divided by the size of the smaller repertoire. Repertoire richness was assessed with RTK rarefaction, the Chao1 estimator, and Recon v2.1 estimates of unobserved clonotypes. For all TCRbeta clonotypes obtained by the gDNA method from several donors, generation probabilities were computed with OLGA. Held by TCRdb, this immuneACCESS table contains in-frame sequences only and omits some clones. Under half of the omission traces to an unresolved V gene where checked; the cause of the rest is unknown. Clone size and the V and J calls come from that table; the DNA yielded D and trimming. The sample data list more than 2,000,000 clones, and more than 90% of these were observed just once. In total, the top ten clones hold over 0.12% of the sample.

Concerning this clone itself: Its antigen remains undetermined. Base qualities are not provided; no much larger clone lies one nucleotide away. In the same sample, other DNA sequences code for this CDR3.

Sequences SNHLY (CDR1) and FYNNEI (CDR2) are obtained from the germline V gene. Trimming removed 6 bases from V and 8 bases from J, leaving 10 bases between the germline ends. From the cysteine through the phenylalanine, the CDR3 covers 11 amino acids. Only the CDR3 DNA is retained, 33 bases long and in frame from the first base. What the work shows at the level of the full study, not this receptor alone: Sampling was limited to blood, and TCR repertoires in tissue likely differ from TCR repertoires in blood. Pairwise subsampling led to the expectation that sequencing depth would affect the degree of clonotype sharing among donors. Naive subsets generally had larger estimated clonotype richness than memory subsets did. Rarefaction of sorted-subset datasets indicated incomplete sequencing despite the large sequencing depth. Because the study included only a small number of donors, the genetic and exposure-history diversity represented was limited. Clonotypes shared by all four sorted-subset donors showed higher generation probabilities than non-shared clonotypes. Sharing across a few donors was observed for approximately 5% of naive CD4, 3% to 4% of naive CD8, about 2.5% of memory CD4, and around 0.44% of memory CD8 clonotypes.

The chain is made from TRBV2 and TRBJ1-1; TRBD1 is a weak D gene call, 5 bases matching. Sequenced material: naive CD4+ T cells sorted from blood. The sample's cell subset or site label, decoded: CD45RA+ positively selected. The clonotype originates from a man aged 18 to 35 in good health. The CDR3 protein is CASSVRGEAFF. The bases read TGTGCCAGCAGCGTCCGGGGCGAAGCTTTCTTT.